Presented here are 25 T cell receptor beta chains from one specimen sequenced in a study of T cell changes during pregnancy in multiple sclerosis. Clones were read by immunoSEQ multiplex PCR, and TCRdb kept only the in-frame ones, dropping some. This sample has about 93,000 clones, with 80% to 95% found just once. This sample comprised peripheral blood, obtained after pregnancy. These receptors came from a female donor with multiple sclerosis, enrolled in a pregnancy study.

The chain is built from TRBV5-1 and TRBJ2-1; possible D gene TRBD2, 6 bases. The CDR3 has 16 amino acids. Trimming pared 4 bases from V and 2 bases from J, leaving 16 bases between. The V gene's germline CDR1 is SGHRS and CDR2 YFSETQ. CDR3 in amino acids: CASSPDGGRTYNEQFF. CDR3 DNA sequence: TGCGCCAGCAGCCCCGACGGGGGTCGGACCTACAATGAGCAGTTCTTC.

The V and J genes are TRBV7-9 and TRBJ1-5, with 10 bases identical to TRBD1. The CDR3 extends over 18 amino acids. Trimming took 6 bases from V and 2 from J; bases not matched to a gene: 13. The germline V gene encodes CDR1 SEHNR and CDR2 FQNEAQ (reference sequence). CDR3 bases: TGTGCCAGCAGTCCTCTAGGACAGGGGGAATTGGGCAATCAGCCCCAGCATTTT. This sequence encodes CASSPLGQGELGNQPQHF.

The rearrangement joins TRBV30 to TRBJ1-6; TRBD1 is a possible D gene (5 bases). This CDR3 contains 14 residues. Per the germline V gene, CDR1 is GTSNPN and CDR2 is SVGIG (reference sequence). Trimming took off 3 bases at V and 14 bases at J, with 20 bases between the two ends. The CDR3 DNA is TGTGCCTGGAGGGAGGGGACTAGGTCATTGTCCCTCCACTTT. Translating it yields CAWREGTRSLSLHF.

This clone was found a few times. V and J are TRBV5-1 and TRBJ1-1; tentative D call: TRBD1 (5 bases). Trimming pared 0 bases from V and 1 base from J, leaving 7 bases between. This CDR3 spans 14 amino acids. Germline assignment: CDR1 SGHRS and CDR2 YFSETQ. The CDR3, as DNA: TGCGCCAGCAGCTTGGCTACAGGGAACACTGAAGCTTTCTTT. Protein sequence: CASSLATGNTEAFF. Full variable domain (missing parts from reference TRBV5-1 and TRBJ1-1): KAGVTQTPRYLIKTRGQQVTLSCSPISGHRSVSWYQQTPGQGLQFLFEYFSETQRNKGNFPGRFSGRQFSNSRSEMNVSTLELGDSALYLCASSLATGNTEAFFGQGTRLTVV.

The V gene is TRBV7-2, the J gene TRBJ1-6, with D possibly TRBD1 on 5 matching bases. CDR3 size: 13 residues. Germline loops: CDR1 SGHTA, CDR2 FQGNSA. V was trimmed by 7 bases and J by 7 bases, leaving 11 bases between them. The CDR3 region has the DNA TGTGCCAGCAAGGGGCAGTTGAATTCACCCCTCCACTTT. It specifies CASKGQLNSPLHF. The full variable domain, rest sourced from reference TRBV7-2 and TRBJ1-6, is GAGVSQSPSNKVTEKGKDVELRCDPISGHTALYWYRQSLGQGLEFLIYFQGNSAPDKSGLPSDRFSAERTGGSVSTLTIQRTQQEDSAVYLCASKGQLNSPLHFGNGTRLTVT.

CDR3 region: CASSFLGTGLSNQPQHF. CDR3 nucleotide sequence: TGTGCCAGTAGTTTCCTTGGGACAGGTCTGAGCAATCAGCCCCAGCATTTT. The chain couples TRBV19 to TRBJ1-5, with 8 bases matching TRBD1. V shed 5 bases, J shed 1 base, and the junction held 10 bases outside the gene matches. The CDR3 covers 17 residues. Germline V gene data show CDR1 as LNHDA and CDR2 as SQIVND (reference sequence). The variable domain in full, with the rest retrieved from reference TRBV19 and TRBJ1-5, is DGGITQSPKYLFRKEGQNVTLSCEQNLNHDAMYWYRQDPGQGLRLIYYSQIVNDFQKGDIAEGYSVSREKKESFPLTVTSAQKNPTAFYLCASSFLGTGLSNQPQHFGDGTRLSIL.

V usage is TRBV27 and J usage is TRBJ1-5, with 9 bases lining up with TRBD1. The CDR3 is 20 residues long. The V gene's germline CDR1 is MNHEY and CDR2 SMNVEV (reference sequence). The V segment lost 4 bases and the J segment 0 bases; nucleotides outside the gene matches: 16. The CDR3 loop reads CASSSYDLRDRVYSNQPQHF. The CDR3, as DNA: TGTGCCAGCAGTTCCTACGATCTCCGGGACAGGGTCTATAGCAATCAGCCCCAGCATTTT.

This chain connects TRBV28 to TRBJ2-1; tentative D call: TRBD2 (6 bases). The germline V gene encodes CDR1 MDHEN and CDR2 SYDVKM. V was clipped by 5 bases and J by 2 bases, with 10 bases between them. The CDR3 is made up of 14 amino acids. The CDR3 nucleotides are TGTGCCAGCAGTGTGGGACTGGCCTACAATGAGCAGTTCTTC. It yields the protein CASSVGLAYNEQFF.

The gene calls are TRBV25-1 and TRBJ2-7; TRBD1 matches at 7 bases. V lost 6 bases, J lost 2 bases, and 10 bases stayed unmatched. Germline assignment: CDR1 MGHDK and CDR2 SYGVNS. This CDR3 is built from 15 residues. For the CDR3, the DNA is TGTGCCAGCAGGGATGGACAGGCGGACCCCTACGAGCAGTACTTC. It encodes CASRDGQADPYEQYF.

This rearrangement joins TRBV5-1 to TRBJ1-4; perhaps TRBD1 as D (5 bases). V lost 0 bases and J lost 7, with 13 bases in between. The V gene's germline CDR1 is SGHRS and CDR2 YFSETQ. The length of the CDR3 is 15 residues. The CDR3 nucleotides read TGCGCCAGCAGCTTGGGGGGCCAGGGAGGTGAAAAACTGTTTTTT. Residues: CASSLGGQGGEKLFF.

DNA of the CDR3: TGTGCCAGCAGCTTGGGGACGGGACAGGGATCCGAAAAACTGTTTTTT. Encoded protein: CASSLGTGQGSEKLFF. V usage is TRBV5-8 and J usage is TRBJ1-4; 9 bases agree with TRBD1. From germline, CDR1 is SGHTS and CDR2 YDEGEE. V was pared by 0 bases and J by 8 bases, with 8 bases of the junction left unmatched. The CDR3 contains 16 residues.

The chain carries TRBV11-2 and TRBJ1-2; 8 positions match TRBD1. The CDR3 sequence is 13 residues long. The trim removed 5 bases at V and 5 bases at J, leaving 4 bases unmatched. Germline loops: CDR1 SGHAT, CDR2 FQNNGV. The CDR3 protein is CASSPGTGYGYTF. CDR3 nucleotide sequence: TGTGCCAGCAGCCCCGGGACAGGATATGGCTACACCTTC. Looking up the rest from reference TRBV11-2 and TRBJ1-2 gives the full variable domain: EAGVAQSPRYKIIEKRQSVAFWCNPISGHATLYWYQQILGQGPKLLIQFQNNGVVDDSQLPKDRFSAERLKGVDSTLKIQPAKLEDSAVYLCASSPGTGYGYTFGSGTRLTVV.

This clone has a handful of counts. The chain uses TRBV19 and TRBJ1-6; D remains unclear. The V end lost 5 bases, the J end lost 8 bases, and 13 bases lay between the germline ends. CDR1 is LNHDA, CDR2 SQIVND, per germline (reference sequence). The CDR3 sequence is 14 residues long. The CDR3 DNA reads TGTGCCAGTAGTCGGCCCCGGCGGGATTCACCCCTCCACTTT. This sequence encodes CASSRPRRDSPLHF.

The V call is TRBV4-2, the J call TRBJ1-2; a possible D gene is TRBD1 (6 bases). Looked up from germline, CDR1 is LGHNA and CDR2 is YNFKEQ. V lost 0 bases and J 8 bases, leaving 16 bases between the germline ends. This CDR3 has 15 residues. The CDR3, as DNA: TGTGCCAGCAGCCAAGAGCGTACAGGGATTGACGGCTACACCTTC. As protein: CASSQERTGIDGYTF.

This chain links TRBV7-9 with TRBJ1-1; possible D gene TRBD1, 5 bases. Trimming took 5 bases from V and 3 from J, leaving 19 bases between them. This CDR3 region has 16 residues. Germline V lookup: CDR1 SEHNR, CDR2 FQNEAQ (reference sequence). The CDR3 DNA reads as TGTGCCAGCAGCGGGCGCGGTCTGACAGTGTACACTGAAGCTTTCTTT. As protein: CASSGRGLTVYTEAFF.

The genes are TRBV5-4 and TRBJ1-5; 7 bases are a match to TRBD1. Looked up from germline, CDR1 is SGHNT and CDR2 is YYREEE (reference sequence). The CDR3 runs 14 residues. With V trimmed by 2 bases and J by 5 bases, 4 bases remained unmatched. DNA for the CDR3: TGTGCCAGCAGCTTAGGGGGCATCGATCAGCCCCAGCATTTT. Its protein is CASSLGGIDQPQHF.

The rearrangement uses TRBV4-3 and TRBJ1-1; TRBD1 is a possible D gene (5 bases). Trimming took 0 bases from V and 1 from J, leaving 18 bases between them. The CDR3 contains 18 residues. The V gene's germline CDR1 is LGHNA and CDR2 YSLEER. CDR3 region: CASSQDYFGQGQNTEAFF. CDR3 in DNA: TGCGCCAGCAGCCAAGATTATTTCGGGCAGGGCCAGAACACTGAAGCTTTCTTT.

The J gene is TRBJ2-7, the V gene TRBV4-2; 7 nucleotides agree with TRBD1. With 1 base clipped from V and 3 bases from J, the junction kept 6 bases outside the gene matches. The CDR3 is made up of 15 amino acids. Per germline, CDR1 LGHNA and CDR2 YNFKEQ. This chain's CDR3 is CASSQGSQGRYEQYF. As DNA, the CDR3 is TGTGCCAGCAGCCAAGGGTCACAGGGGCGCTACGAGCAGTACTTC.

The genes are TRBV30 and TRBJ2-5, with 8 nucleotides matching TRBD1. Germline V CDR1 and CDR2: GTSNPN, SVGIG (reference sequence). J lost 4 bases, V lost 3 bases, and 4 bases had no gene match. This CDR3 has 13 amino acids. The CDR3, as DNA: TGTGCCTGGAGCGTGACAGGGGTAGAGACCCAGTACTTC. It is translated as CAWSVTGVETQYF.

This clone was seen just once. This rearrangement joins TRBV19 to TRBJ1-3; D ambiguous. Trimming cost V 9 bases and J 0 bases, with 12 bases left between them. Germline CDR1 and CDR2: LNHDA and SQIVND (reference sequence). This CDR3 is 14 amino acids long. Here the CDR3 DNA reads TGTGCCAGGGGAGCCCGTGACTCTGGAAACACCATATATTTT. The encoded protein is CARGARDSGNTIYF.

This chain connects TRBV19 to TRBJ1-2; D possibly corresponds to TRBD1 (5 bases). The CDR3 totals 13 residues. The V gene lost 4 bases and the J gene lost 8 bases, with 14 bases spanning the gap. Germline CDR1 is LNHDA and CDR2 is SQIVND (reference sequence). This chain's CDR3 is CASSTTGVGGYTF. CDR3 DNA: TGTGCCAGTAGTACCACGGGGGTCGGCGGCTACACCTTC.

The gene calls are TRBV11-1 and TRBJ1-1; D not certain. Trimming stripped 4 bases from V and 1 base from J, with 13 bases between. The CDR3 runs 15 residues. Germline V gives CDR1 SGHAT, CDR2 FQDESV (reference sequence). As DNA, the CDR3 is TGTGCCAGCAGCTCCGGTGGGCCACCGAACACTGAAGCTTTCTTT. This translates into CASSSGGPPNTEAFF.

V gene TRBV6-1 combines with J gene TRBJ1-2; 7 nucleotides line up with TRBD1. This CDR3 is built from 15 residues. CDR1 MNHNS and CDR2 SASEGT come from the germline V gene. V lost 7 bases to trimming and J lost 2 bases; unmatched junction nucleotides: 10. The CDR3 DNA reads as TGTGCCAGCAATACACAGGGGAGCGCCAACTATGGCTACACCTTC. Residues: CASNTQGSANYGYTF.

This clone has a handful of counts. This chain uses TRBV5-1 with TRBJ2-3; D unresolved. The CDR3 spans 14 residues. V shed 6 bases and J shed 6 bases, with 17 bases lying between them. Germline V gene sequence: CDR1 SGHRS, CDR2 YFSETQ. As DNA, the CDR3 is TGCGCCAGCACCTCCTTAACTGATGGTGATACGCAGTATTTT. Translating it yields CASTSLTDGDTQYF.

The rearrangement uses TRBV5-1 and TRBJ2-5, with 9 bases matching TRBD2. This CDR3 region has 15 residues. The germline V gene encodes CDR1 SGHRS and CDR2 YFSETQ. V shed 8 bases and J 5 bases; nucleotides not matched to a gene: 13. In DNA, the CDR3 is TGCGCCAGTACCCGGGCTAGCGGGGCCGAGGAGACCCAGTACTTC. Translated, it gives CASTRASGAEETQYF.